Presented here are 5 T cell receptor beta chains from one specimen sequenced in a study of blood T cell repertoires in COVID-19. Profiled with immunoSEQ multiplex PCR; TCRdb holds only in-frame clones, not every one. The sample shows hundreds of thousands of clones, 75% to 90% of them seen only once. The source material was PBMCs or T cells enriched from blood (not recorded which). Receptors originate from a man aged 25-45 years who had recovered from COVID-19.

The chain combines TRBV2 with TRBJ2-1, with 9 bases aligning to TRBD2. Germline V gene sequence: CDR1 SNHLY, CDR2 FYNNEI. This CDR3 spans 23 amino acids. V lost 4 bases to trimming and J lost 1 base; unmatched junction nucleotides: 26. The CDR3 sequence: CASSVFLHAMRGGGSASYNEQFF. Written as DNA, the CDR3 is TGTGCCAGCAGTGTTTTCCTACACGCCATGCGCGGGGGGGGTTCGGCGTCCTACAATGAGCAGTTCTTC.

V is TRBV5-1 and J is TRBJ2-2; TRBD1 matches at 7 bases. V trimming: 2 bases; J trimming: 4 bases; junction bases outside the gene matches: 8. CDR1 and CDR2 (germline): SGHRS, YFSETQ. The CDR3 is 16 amino acids. The CDR3 region is CASSFSGTESTGELFF. The CDR3 DNA is TGCGCCAGCAGCTTCTCCGGGACAGAGTCCACCGGGGAGCTGTTTTTT.

The V call is TRBV5-1, the J call TRBJ1-5; maybe TRBD1 (6 bases). This CDR3 is 14 amino acids long. V was trimmed by 3 bases and J by 5 bases, leaving 12 bases between them. Germline CDR1 reads SGHRS; CDR2 reads YFSETQ. CDR3 sequence: CASSSQGRDQPQHF. Here the CDR3 DNA reads TGCGCCAGCAGCTCACAGGGTCGCGATCAGCCCCAGCATTTT.

The V gene is TRBV28, the J gene TRBJ2-2; 7 bases line up with TRBD1. CDR1 and CDR2 from the germline V gene are MDHEN and SYDVKM. The trim removed 3 bases at V and 5 bases at J, leaving 12 bases unmatched. The CDR3 has 17 amino acids. In DNA form, the CDR3 reads TGTGCCAGCAGTTTCCCCGATGGGACAGACAGAACCGGGGAGCTGTTTTTT. Its protein is CASSFPDGTDRTGELFF.

V usage is TRBV27 and J usage is TRBJ2-2; D might be TRBD1 (5 bases). Germline loops: CDR1 MNHEY, CDR2 SMNVEV (reference sequence). V shed 8 bases and J shed 6 bases, with 19 bases lying between them. This CDR3 has 15 residues. The CDR3 region has the DNA TGTGCCAGCTCTAAGGGGTTTCCCTCGGCCGGGGAGCTGTTTTTT. It yields the protein CASSKGFPSAGELFF.